This TCR beta chain was captured by sequencing in a study of cytomegalovirus exposure and HLA in healthy donors. Whole-study results and caveats: Reportedly, cytomegalovirus status was diagnosed with high sensitivity and specificity.

Assay: immunoSEQ multiplex PCR; the TCRdb copy retains only in-frame clones and omits some. The sample consists of fewer than 120,000 clones, approximately 90% of them appearing once. V shed 2 bases and J 1 base; nucleotides not matched to a gene: 4. CDR3 length equals 15 residues. In germline, CDR1 is MGHRA, CDR2 YSYEKL. Concerning this clone itself: Its antigen is not identified.

The clonotype originates from a woman aged 18-29 years in good health and CMV-seronegative. The sample comprised PBMCs. The rearrangement joins TRBV4-1 to TRBJ1-2; 7 bases are shared with TRBD1. The CDR3 is CASSQLTGDNYGYTF. In DNA, the CDR3 is TGCGCCAGCAGCCAACTAACAGGGGATAACTATGGCTACACCTTC.